This T cell receptor beta chain comes out of a study of response to subunit inactivated influenza vaccine. This clonotype came up a few times. What it recognizes is unknown. A single record per CDR3 protein comes from TCRdb applying MiXCR to the RT-PCR reads. Among about 500,000 distinct CDR3 sequences listed, 16% were seen once. Study results and limitations: Authors suggested seasonal influenza vaccinations each recruit few new T cells.

Germline lookup yields CDR1 DFQATT and CDR2 SNEGSKA (reference sequence). The CDR3 loop spans 16 amino acids. The J segment lost 4 bases and the V segment lost 5 bases, leaving 11 bases of the junction unmatched. The TCR sequence derives from a man aged 45 to 70 who received an inactivated influenza vaccine. V and J are TRBV20-1 and TRBJ2-1; 10 bases align to TRBD2. Sample: CD4+ T cells sorted from PBMCs, taken less than 30 months after vaccination. CDR3 sequence reads: CSAPAYSGRHYNEQFF. As DNA, the CDR3 is TGCAGTGCTCCGGCCTATAGCGGGAGGCATTACAATGAGCAGTTCTTC.